The 3 T cell receptor beta chains listed next were all sequenced from one sample in a study of T cell responses to AZD1222 COVID-19 vaccine. Assay used: immunoSEQ multiplex PCR; TCRdb lists only in-frame clones, some missing. This table holds 80,000 to 95,000 clones, 90% found once. Material: peripheral blood, obtained 28 days after the second AZD1222 dose. The receptors were gathered from an adult who received the AZD1222 COVID-19 vaccine.

The chain's CDR3 is CASSLSGGSTDTQYF. The CDR3 region has the DNA TGCGCCAGCAGCTTGTCCGGGGGAAGCACAGATACGCAGTATTTT. J is TRBJ2-3 and V is TRBV5-1; D may be TRBD2 (6 bases). The germline V and J ends were trimmed by 1 base and 0 bases, with 9 bases remaining between them. This CDR3 has 15 residues. Germline V gene lookup returns CDR1 SGHRS and CDR2 YFSETQ.

J is TRBJ2-7 and V is TRBV18, with 10 bases identical to TRBD1. Germline CDR1 is KGHSH and CDR2 is LQKENI. The CDR3 extends over 16 amino acids. V shed 4 bases, J shed 5 bases, and the junction held 11 bases outside the gene matches. The CDR3 nucleotides read TGTGCCAGCTCACTTATCCCGGGACAGGGGCTTAACGAGCAGTACTTC. Protein sequence: CASSLIPGQGLNEQYF.

The chain is built from TRBV9 and TRBJ2-7; D not certain. Germline CDR1 and CDR2: SGDLS and YYNGEE. The length of the CDR3 is 15 residues. Trimming left V 2 bases short and J 5 bases short, with 17 bases between. The DNA of the CDR3 is TGTGCCAGCAGCGTCGGTTCACTTCAACATAACGAGCAGTACTTC. Its protein product is CASSVGSLQHNEQYF.